These T cell receptor beta chains were read from a single sample in a study of cytomegalovirus exposure and HLA in healthy donors. Assay: immunoSEQ multiplex PCR; the TCRdb copy retains only in-frame clones and omits some. The sample includes about 190,000 clones, around 80% of them seen just once. The sequenced sample was PBMCs. Source of these receptors: a woman between 35 and 50 years old in good health and CMV-seronegative. Each CDR3 is given with its conserved first and last residue. A D gene is named only where the DNA matches it firmly. Size values are once, few and many counts, or a class for expanded clones, and some rows have none.

J,size,D,V,CDR3,DNA
TRBJ1-2,.,TRBD1,TRBV19,CASSTGGAGGAYGYTF,TGTGCCAGTAGTACTGGGGGGGCAGGGGGCGCCTATGGCTACACCTTC
TRBJ1-2,.,.,TRBV9,CASSVGEGVNYGYTF,TGTGCCAGCAGCGTCGGCGAAGGGGTTAACTATGGCTACACCTTC
TRBJ2-1,few,.,TRBV5-1,CASSALEGGPYNEQFF,TGCGCCAGCAGCGCTTTGGAGGGAGGTCCCTACAATGAGCAGTTCTTC
TRBJ1-5,.,TRBD1,TRBV19,CASSIDDRVVSPQHF,TGTGCCAGTAGTATAGACGACAGGGTAGTGTCGCCCCAGCATTTT
TRBJ1-2,.,TRBD1,TRBV29-1,CSVGDSFYGYTF,TGCAGCGTAGGGGACAGTTTCTATGGCTACACCTTC
TRBJ2-6,.,.,TRBV5-4,CASSSLGGDRRSGANVLTF,TGTGCCAGCAGCTCCCTGGGAGGGGACAGGAGGTCTGGGGCCAACGTCCTGACTTTC
TRBJ1-2,.,TRBD1,TRBV11-3,CASSFGTGENGYTF,TGTGCCAGCAGCTTCGGGACAGGGGAGAATGGCTACACCTTC
TRBJ2-3,.,TRBD1,TRBV6-4,CASSDSGQGVRTQYF,TGTGCCAGCAGTGACTCGGGACAGGGTGTGCGGACGCAGTATTTT
TRBJ1-3,.,TRBD1,TRBV28,CASSPRTGGTGNTIYF,TGTGCCAGCAGTCCCCGGACAGGGGGGACAGGAAACACCATATATTTT
TRBJ2-2,.,.,TRBV5-8,CASSLKGGNPTGELFF,TGTGCCAGCAGCTTGAAGGGCGGGAACCCCACCGGGGAGCTGTTTTTT
TRBJ2-2,.,TRBD1,TRBV19,CASIRDSANTRELFF,TGTGCCAGTATTAGGGACAGCGCGAACACCAGGGAGCTGTTTTTT
TRBJ2-2,.,.,TRBV2,CASSRGGTGELFF,TGTGCCAGCTCAAGGGGCGGCACCGGGGAGCTGTTTTTT
TRBJ2-2,few,.,TRBV7-2,CASSLAAGGTGELFF,TGTGCCAGCAGCTTAGCCGCCGGGGGCACCGGGGAGCTGTTTTTT
TRBJ1-2,.,.,TRBV7-2,CASSSSRAGGYTF,TGTGCCAGCAGCTCCTCCAGGGCTGGAGGCTACACCTTC
TRBJ1-5,once,TRBD1,TRBV18,CASSQDRAGNQPQHF,TGTGCCAGCTCGCAAGACAGGGCGGGCAATCAGCCCCAGCATTTT
TRBJ1-1,few,.,TRBV11-3,CASSLRATMINAFF,TGTGCCAGCAGCCTACGCGCGACTATGATCAATGCTTTCTTT
TRBJ2-1,.,TRBD2,TRBV10-3,CAHNQGASGRDEQFF,TGTGCCCATAATCAGGGGGCTAGCGGGAGGGATGAGCAGTTCTTC
TRBJ2-3,.,.,TRBV5-1,CASSWDFTDTQYF,TGCGCCAGCAGCTGGGACTTCACAGATACGCAGTATTTT
TRBJ2-7,few,TRBD2,TRBV11-2,CASSAGTSGGSYEQYF,TGTGCCAGCAGCGCCGGGACTAGCGGGGGATCATACGAGCAGTACTTC
TRBJ1-5,.,TRBD1,TRBV19,CASSIVGTGVGQPQHF,TGTGCCAGTAGTATAGTGGGGACAGGGGTTGGTCAGCCCCAGCATTTT
TRBJ2-3,.,TRBD2,TRBV11-3,CASKPAGVRATDTQYF,TGTGCCAGCAAGCCGGCGGGAGTCCGGGCCACAGATACGCAGTATTTT
TRBJ1-1,.,.,TRBV4-3,CASSQDGRGEKAFF,TGCGCCAGCAGCCAAGATGGCCGGGGGGAGAAGGCTTTCTTT
TRBJ2-1,.,.,TRBV6-1,CASSESSGAYNEQFF,TGTGCCAGCAGTGAATCCTCGGGGGCCTACAATGAGCAGTTCTTC
TRBJ1-1,.,TRBD1,TRBV10-3,CAISESGDRNTEAFF,TGTGCCATCAGTGAGTCGGGGGACAGGAACACTGAAGCTTTCTTT
TRBJ2-5,.,TRBD2,TRBV18,CASSPGRGGQETQYF,TGTGCCAGCTCACCAGGTCGGGGGGGCCAAGAGACCCAGTACTTC
TRBJ1-1,.,.,TRBV6-6,CASSYREDTEAFF,TGTGCCAGCAGTTACAGGGAGGACACTGAAGCTTTCTTT
TRBJ1-1,.,.,TRBV19,CASSMAGQGNTEAFF,TGTGCCAGTAGTATGGCAGGGCAAGGGAACACTGAAGCTTTCTTT
TRBJ2-2,.,TRBD1,TRBV25-1,CASRTGDTDTGELFF,TGTGCCAGCCGGACAGGGGATACGGACACCGGGGAGCTGTTTTTT
TRBJ2-2,.,TRBD1,TRBV4-3,CASSPGGWDRGTGELFF,TGCGCCAGCAGCCCAGGGGGGTGGGACAGGGGGACCGGGGAGCTGTTTTTT
TRBJ1-6,once,.,TRBV5-1,CASSPVEGGNSPLHF,TGCGCCAGCAGCCCCGTGGAGGGAGGTAATTCACCCCTCCACTTT